This T cell receptor (beta chain) stems from a study of OX40 agonist ivuxolimab in advanced cancers. The study, taken as a whole, reports: The antigen specificity of the peripheral T cells (those that were expanded) was not determined.

CDR3 length: 15 amino acids. The germline V gene encodes CDR1 SGDLS and CDR2 YYNGEE. V lost 3 bases, J lost 10 bases, and 17 bases lay in between. The repertoire was sequenced with immunoSEQ multiplex PCR; TCRdb's copy has only in-frame clones and lacks some. Of roughly 62,000 clones listed, around 84% are singletons. For this clone: Antigen unknown.

Material: CD4+ or CD8+ T cells sorted from blood, obtained in a trial of the OX40 agonist ivuxolimab. The chain uses TRBV9 and TRBJ1-6, with D possibly being TRBD1 (6 bases). This TCR came from an adult with an advanced solid tumor such as melanoma, head and neck, liver or kidney cancer. The CDR3 loop reads CASSAGRDKGSPLHF. CDR3 sequence (DNA): TGTGCCAGCAGCGCCGGCAGGGACAAGGGCTCACCCCTCCACTTT.